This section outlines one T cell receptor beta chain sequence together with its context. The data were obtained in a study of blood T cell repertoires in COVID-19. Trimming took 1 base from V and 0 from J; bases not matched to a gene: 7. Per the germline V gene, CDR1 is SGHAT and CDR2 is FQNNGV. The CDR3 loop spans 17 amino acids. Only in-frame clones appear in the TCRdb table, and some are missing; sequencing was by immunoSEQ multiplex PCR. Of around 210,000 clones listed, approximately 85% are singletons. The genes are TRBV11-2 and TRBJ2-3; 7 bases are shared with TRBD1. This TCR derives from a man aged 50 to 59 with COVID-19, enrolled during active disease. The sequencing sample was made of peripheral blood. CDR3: CASSLVGDSRSTDTQYF. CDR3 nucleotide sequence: TGTGCCAGCAGCTTAGTAGGGGACAGCCGCAGCACAGATACGCAGTATTTT.